This record concerns one T cell receptor (beta chain) sequence. This entry belongs to a study of blood T cell repertoires in COVID-19. At the level of the study: From the United States, Italy and Spain came samples of acute and convalescent COVID-19.

Under the authors' procedure: Amplifying reference gene primers gave estimates of nucleated cell counts. TCRdb's table, derived via immunoSEQ multiplex PCR, lists solely in-frame clones and lacks some. The D gene and trimming were derived from the DNA, and the V and J assignments and clone size from that table. The data contain roughly 190,000 clones, 85% to 95% of them seen just once; the ten biggest clones take up approximately 0.69%. The germline V gene encodes CDR1 MNHEY and CDR2 SVGAGI. Trimming took 8 bases from V and 6 from J; bases not matched to a gene: 7. The CDR3 has 13 amino acids. This receptor was obtained from a man in his thirties or forties with COVID-19, enrolled during active disease. Material: peripheral blood. The chain combines TRBV6-5 with TRBJ2-7, with 10 bases aligning to TRBD1. CDR3 in amino acids: CASLGQGKGEQYF. The CDR3 DNA reads TGTGCCAGCCTGGGACAGGGGAAGGGCGAGCAGTACTTC.